This TCR beta chain was documented in a study of CD8+CD57+ T cells in acquired aplastic anemia. At the level of the study: When averaged, DNA from sorted CD4+ and CD8+ cells came to approximately 3.2 ug.

Sequencing involved patients with CD8+CD57+ cell expansion previously shown by flow cytometry. The germline CDR1 and CDR2 sequences are LNHNV and YYDKDF (reference sequence). This CDR3 has 13 residues. Trimming cost V 0 bases and J 12 bases; bases outside gene matches: 5. Genomic DNA templated the TCR beta VDJ and CDR3 profiling. TCRdb processed the reads anew with MiXCR; each CDR3 protein has one entry. The sample has about 180,000 distinct CDR3 sequences; less than 60% are singletons. This receptor was obtained from a human donor with aplastic anemia. The rearrangement links TRBV15 to TRBJ1-2, with 9 bases aligning to TRBD1. The material sequenced was sorted CD4+, CD8+, or CD8+CD57+ T cells (not recorded which) from PBMCs. In DNA, the CDR3 is TGTGCCACCAGCAGAGATACAGGGGGCGGAAACACCTTC. This encodes CATSRDTGGGNTF. The full variable domain, its missing parts supplied by reference TRBV15 and TRBJ1-2, is DAMVIQNPRYQVTQFGKPVTLSCSQTLNHNVMYWYQQKSSQAPKLLFHYYDKDFNNEADTPDNFQSRRPNTSFCFLDIRSPGLGDTAMYLCATSRDTGGGNTFGSGTRLTVV.